Sequencing of this T cell receptor (beta chain) was carried out in a study of beta chain features in type 1 diabetes. Across the study: All samples yielded around 99 million examined sorted cells.

This CDR3 spans 15 amino acids. The V end was cut by 3 bases, the J end by 5 bases, with 17 bases between. CDR1 is LGHNA, CDR2 YNFKEQ, per germline. The sequenced template was cDNA made from the entire isolated RNA. Measured with immunoSEQ multiplex PCR; TCRdb has only the in-frame clones, and not every one. The sample has 300,000 to 400,000 clones, around 8% seen once. Purity above 95% was achieved in all sorted populations. Sequences were obtained from central memory CD4+ T cells from blood. The source is a young woman in good health. The rearrangement links TRBV4-2 to TRBJ2-7, with D maybe TRBD2 (6 bases). As DNA, the CDR3 is TGTGCCAGCAGCCATGTCGCAGGGAGGTCGGACGAGCAGTACTTC. It codes for CASSHVAGRSDEQYF.